One and the same sample provided the 26 T cell receptor beta chains below, sequenced in a study of Ad26.COV2.S vaccination and SARS-CoV-2 variants. This sample's treatment: 15 to 20 received Ad26.COV2.S at low or high dose, single or two shots; 5 received placebo; per-sample allocation not given. All samples were drawn on day 63, counting from the first vaccine or placebo injection. Profiling relied on immunoSEQ multiplex PCR, and the TCRdb table lists in-frame clones only, not all of them. This sample has approximately 500,000 clones, with around 90% found just once. The material was peripheral blood, obtained in a trial of Ad26.COV2.S vaccine versus placebo. These receptors were collected from a person aged 18-60 years who received the Ad26.COV2.S COVID-19 vaccine or a placebo.

The rearrangement joins TRBV4-1 to TRBJ2-4; D ambiguous. This CDR3 region has 12 residues. Germline lookup yields CDR1 MGHRA and CDR2 YSYEKL. Between the trimmed V and J ends, which lost 0 bases and 9 bases, there was a span of 6 bases. The CDR3 DNA sequence: TGCGCCAGCAGCCAAGAGAGAAGCATTCAGTACTTC. Protein: CASSQERSIQYF.

The chain joins TRBV24-1 to TRBJ2-3; the D is unclear. Germline V gene sequence: CDR1 KGHDR, CDR2 SFDVKD. Trimming removed 5 bases from V and 0 bases from J, with 14 bases in between. The CDR3 is 16 amino acids. The CDR3: CATSAPTKPSTDTQYF. The CDR3 DNA reads as TGTGCCACCAGTGCCCCAACGAAACCTAGCACAGATACGCAGTATTTT.

V is TRBV27 and J is TRBJ2-1; D unresolved. Germline CDR1 MNHEY, CDR2 SMNVEV (reference sequence). Trimming took off 6 bases at V and 0 bases at J, with 6 bases between the two ends. This CDR3 comprises 13 residues. The CDR3 loop is CASRGSSYNEQFF. The CDR3 bases are TGTGCCAGCAGGGGCAGCTCCTACAATGAGCAGTTCTTC.

The CDR3 DNA follows: TGTGCCAGTAGTATTGGGATTACCGGGGAGCTGTTTTTT. It yields the protein CASSIGITGELFF. The J gene is TRBJ2-2, the V gene TRBV19; D unresolved. The germline gives CDR1 LNHDA, CDR2 SQIVND (reference sequence). The CDR3 loop spans 13 amino acids. The V gene lost 3 bases and the J gene lost 5 bases, with 7 bases spanning the gap.

The CDR3 bases are TGTGCCAGCAGCCAAGATCCTCGTGCGATAGGCAGAATGAACACTGAAGCTTTCTTT. It translates to CASSQDPRAIGRMNTEAFF. The chain carries TRBV3-1 (or the pseudogene TRBV3-2) and TRBJ1-1; D unresolved. Germline values: CDR1 LGHDT, CDR2 YNNKEL (reference sequence). Trimming pared 0 bases from V and 0 bases from J, leaving 20 bases between. The CDR3 loop spans 19 amino acids.

The gene calls are TRBV7-9 and TRBJ2-2; D is perhaps TRBD1 or TRBD2 (6 bases each). Per the germline V gene, CDR1 is SEHNR and CDR2 is FQNEAQ (reference sequence). This CDR3 region has 15 residues. Between the trimmed V and J ends, which lost 5 bases and 5 bases, there was a span of 15 bases. In nucleotides, the CDR3 is TGTGCCAGCAGCGGCGGAGGGGACAAGACCGGGGAGCTGTTTTTT. Protein product: CASSGGGDKTGELFF.

The chain carries TRBV6-1 and TRBJ2-5; D is unclear. In germline, CDR1 is MNHNS, CDR2 SASEGT. V lost 2 bases to trimming and J lost 4 bases, with 26 bases between them. The CDR3 length is 19 residues. The CDR3 is CASSESQFSVGGAAETQYF. The CDR3 nucleotides are TGTGCCAGCAGTGAAAGTCAATTTTCCGTCGGCGGAGCAGCAGAGACCCAGTACTTC.

The V call is TRBV10-3, the J call TRBJ2-2; D is ambiguous. CDR1 is ENHRY, CDR2 SYGVKD, per germline. There are 15 residues in the CDR3. The ends were cut back, 0 bases at V and 0 bases at J, with 5 bases in the middle. The CDR3 coding sequence is TGTGCCATCAGTGAGTCGGCGGCGAACACCGGGGAGCTGTTTTTT. Amino acid sequence: CAISESAANTGELFF.

V and J are TRBV28 and TRBJ2-5; perhaps TRBD1 as D (5 bases). The CDR3 has 15 amino acids. Per the germline V gene, CDR1 is MDHEN and CDR2 is SYDVKM. Trimming removed 2 bases at V and 4 bases at J, with 14 bases between. The CDR3 sequence is CASSLGPGRAETQYF. CDR3 in DNA: TGTGCCAGCAGTTTAGGGCCCGGCAGGGCAGAGACCCAGTACTTC.

This chain uses TRBV5-1 with TRBJ1-5, with a tentative D call TRBD1 (5 bases). V gave up 0 bases and J gave up 6 bases, with 10 bases separating them. CDR1 is SGHRS, CDR2 YFSETQ, per germline. The CDR3 contains 14 residues. The CDR3 DNA sequence: TGCGCCAGCAGCTTGGATGGGGGGGGTCAGCCCCAGCATTTT. This translates into CASSLDGGGQPQHF.

This chain joins TRBV10-3 and TRBJ2-1; D may match TRBD1 or TRBD2 (5 bases each). V dropped 11 bases and J dropped 5 bases, with 22 bases sitting between them. Germline values: CDR1 ENHRY, CDR2 SYGVKD. This CDR3 has 15 amino acids. CDR3 coding DNA: TGTGCCGCCGGGAAGGGGCAAAATAGAAACAATGAGCAGTTCTTC. This translates into CAAGKGQNRNNEQFF.

This chain joins TRBV28 and TRBJ2-3; 7 nucleotides line up with TRBD1. The CDR3 contains 15 residues. CDR1 is MDHEN and CDR2 is SYDVKM in the germline V gene. J lost 3 bases, V lost 4 bases, and 7 bases had no gene match. The CDR3 reads CASSSTMTGTDTQYF. The CDR3 nucleotides are TGTGCCAGCAGTTCCACAATGACAGGGACAGATACGCAGTATTTT.

The chain joins TRBV7-2 to TRBJ1-6; D gene ambiguous. The length of the CDR3 is 14 residues. V was trimmed by 1 base and J by 10 bases, leaving 11 bases between them. Germline CDR1 SGHTA, CDR2 FQGNSA. The CDR3 spells CASSLVDPRSPLHF. DNA of the CDR3: TGTGCCAGCAGCTTAGTGGACCCCAGGTCACCCCTCCACTTT.

The chain links TRBV11-2 to TRBJ2-3; possibly TRBD1 for D (5 bases). V gave up 0 bases and J gave up 7 bases, with 23 bases separating them. Germline V gene sequence: CDR1 SGHAT, CDR2 FQNNGV. The CDR3 spans 18 residues. The CDR3 DNA reads TGTGCCAGCAGCTTAGATCAGGGAAGCCCTTACGTTCCACATACGCAGTATTTT. This sequence encodes CASSLDQGSPYVPHTQYF. Drawing the rest from reference TRBV11-2 and TRBJ2-3, the complete variable domain is EAGVAQSPRYKIIEKRQSVAFWCNPISGHATLYWYQQILGQGPKLLIQFQNNGVVDDSQLPKDRFSAERLKGVDSTLKIQPAKLEDSAVYLCASSLDQGSPYVPHTQYFGPGTRLTVL.

The chain joins TRBV7-6 to TRBJ2-5; TRBD2 matches at 7 bases. Losses at the gene ends were 3 bases for V and 5 bases for J; bases not matched to a gene: 3. The CDR3 extends over 13 amino acids. Germline V CDR1 and CDR2: SGHVS, FNYEAQ. The CDR3 loop is CASSFGGGETQYF. Written as DNA, the CDR3 is TGTGCCAGCAGCTTCGGGGGAGGGGAGACCCAGTACTTC.

The gene calls are TRBV6-2 or TRBV6-3 and TRBJ2-7, with a weak D call TRBD2 (5 bases). The V end lost 4 bases, the J end lost 1 base, and 8 bases lay between the germline ends. Germline CDR1 and CDR2: MNHEY and SVGEGT. This CDR3 is built from 13 residues. The CDR3 reads CASSLGESYEQYF. The CDR3 DNA sequence: TGTGCCAGCAGTTTGGGAGAGTCCTACGAGCAGTACTTC.

Points on this clone: Likely a read error: the CDR3 ends without its conserved phenylalanine or tryptophan. The limits of the CDR3 on the DNA are not certain, so only TCRdb's listed CDR3 is given. The CDR3 reads CASSDSQGT. V is TRBV6-4 and J is TRBJ2-7; the D call of TRBD1 is as the table states it, not checked on the DNA. Germline assignment: CDR1 MRHNA and CDR2 SNTAGT. The CDR3 length is 9 residues, termini included.

About this clone: The germline gene is not matched at one end of the junction; a read error may be the cause. This same CDR3 is encoded by further DNA sequences in the sample. The J gene is TRBJ1-3, the V gene TRBV19; the D is unclear. Germline CDR1 is LNHDA and CDR2 is SQIVND (reference sequence). CDR3 length: 15 amino acids. DNA for the CDR3: TGTGCCAGCAGTATAAACAGAGCTACTGGAAACACCATATATTTT. Translating gives CASSINRATGNTIYF. Supplemented by reference TRBV19 and TRBJ1-3, the full variable domain reads DGGITQSPKYLFRKEGQNVTLSCEQNLNHDAMYWYRQDPGQGLRLIYYSQIVNDFQKGDIAEGYSVSREKKESFPLTVTSAQKNPTAFYLCASSINRATGNTIYFGEGSWLTVV.

The chain couples TRBV5-6 to TRBJ2-7; TRBD2 aligns across 11 bases. The V gene end was trimmed by 0 bases and the J gene end by 11 bases; junction bases not matched to a gene: 7. The CDR3 totals 14 residues. Germline CDR1 reads SGHDT; CDR2 reads YYEEEE. The CDR3 region has the DNA TGTGCCAGCAGCTTGGAGCTTAGCGGGAGGGCCAAGTACTTC. Protein sequence: CASSLELSGRAKYF.

The CDR3 sequence: CATQIGGSYNEQFF. The CDR3 DNA follows: TGTGCCACCCAAATAGGGGGCTCCTACAATGAGCAGTTCTTC. The rearrangement uses TRBV10-3 and TRBJ2-1, with D possibly being TRBD1 (6 bases). V dropped 10 bases and J dropped 0 bases, with 13 bases sitting between them. The CDR3 length is 14 residues. The V gene's germline CDR1 is ENHRY and CDR2 SYGVKD.

The V and J genes are TRBV7-9 and TRBJ1-4; TRBD1 might be the D (5 bases). Germline V lookup: CDR1 SEHNR, CDR2 FQNEAQ (reference sequence). Trimming took 11 bases from V and 7 from J, leaving 20 bases between them. This CDR3 has 14 residues. The CDR3 coding sequence is TGTGCCGTCCGACGACAGACAGTACGTGAAAAACTGTTTTTT. Protein product: CAVRRQTVREKLFF. The complete variable domain, with remaining parts taken from reference TRBV7-9 and TRBJ1-4, reads DTGVSQNPRHKITKRGQNVTFRCDPISEHNRLYWYRQTLGQGPEFLTYFQNEAQLEKSRLLSDRFSAERPKGSFSTLEIQRTEQGDSAMYLCAVRRQTVREKLFFGSGTQLSVL.

The chain recombines TRBV5-8 with TRBJ2-2; TRBD2 might be the D (6 bases). V lost 5 bases to trimming and J lost 8 bases, with 19 bases between them. The germline V gene has CDR1 SGHTS and CDR2 YDEGEE. This CDR3 contains 15 residues. Written as DNA, the CDR3 is TGTGCCAGCAGACGGGAGACCCTGGTCGGGGGGGAGCTGTTTTTT. This gives the protein CASRRETLVGGELFF.

The chain combines TRBV19 with TRBJ2-3; a possible D gene is TRBD1 (6 bases). The CDR3 runs to 15 residues. The germline CDR1 and CDR2 sequences are LNHDA and SQIVND (reference sequence). V was shortened by 5 bases and J by 1 base, with 13 bases between the two germline ends. The CDR3, as DNA: TGTGCCAGTAGTTCCCGGGACACAGGCACAGATACGCAGTATTTT. It specifies CASSSRDTGTDTQYF.

The V and J genes are TRBV7-2 and TRBJ2-7; no firm D call. The CDR3 loop spans 13 amino acids. CDR1 is SGHTA and CDR2 is FQGNSA in the germline V gene. V lost 3 bases and J lost 0, with 6 bases in between. CDR3 in DNA: TGTGCCAGCAGCTTGATTCACTCCTACGAGCAGTACTTC. Residues: CASSLIHSYEQYF.

V is TRBV10-3 and J is TRBJ2-7; 12 bases agree with TRBD2. The CDR3 covers 15 residues. Trimming removed 6 bases from V and 7 bases from J; junction bases left unmatched: 10. Germline V gene data show CDR1 as ENHRY and CDR2 as SYGVKD. This CDR3 reads CAISVGLAGTGEQYF. In DNA, the CDR3 is TGTGCCATCAGCGTTGGACTAGCGGGAACGGGAGAGCAGTACTTC.

V gene TRBV19 combines with J gene TRBJ2-1; tentative D call: TRBD1 (7 bases). V was clipped by 5 bases and J by 12 bases, with 17 bases between them. This CDR3 contains 13 residues. Germline V CDR1 and CDR2: LNHDA, SQIVND (reference sequence). The CDR3 DNA reads TGTGCCAGTAGTGACAGGGCGGAGGGATCGCAGTTCTTC. It encodes CASSDRAEGSQFF.